This is a list of T cell receptor beta chains from one sample in a study of shared clonotypes between healthy human individuals. Method: immunoSEQ multiplex PCR; TCRdb's copy keeps in-frame clones and lacks some. The sample has over a million clones; 75% to 80% are singletons. The material sequenced was memory CD4+ T cells from PBMCs. These receptors were taken from a young man in good health. Some clones in this sample may be carry-over from other donors' samples. The CDR3 runs from the conserved cysteine through the conserved F or W. A D gene is named only where the DNA matches it firmly. For some rows the clone size is stated as once, few or many, or as a class when expanded; others skip it.

D,J,V,size,CDR3,DNA
TRBD2,TRBJ2-1,TRBV5-4,-,CASSPRPSGEEFF,TGTGCCAGCAGCCCGAGGCCTAGCGGGGAGGAGTTCTTC
-,TRBJ1-1,TRBV6-6,-,CASSYRDARRAFF,TGTGCCAGCAGTTACCGGGACGCACGAAGAGCTTTCTTT
-,TRBJ2-2,TRBV7-9,-,CASSRTYTGELFF,TGTGCCAGCAGCCGGACATACACCGGGGAGCTGTTTTTT
-,TRBJ1-2,TRBV6-1,-,CASSEALGRSKDGYTF,TGTGCCAGCAGTGAAGCGCTAGGCCGTAGTAAGGATGGCTACACCTTC
-,TRBJ2-1,TRBV2,many,CASIPGTQGNEQFF,TGTGCCAGCATTCCCGGGACCCAAGGGAATGAGCAGTTCTTC
-,TRBJ2-6,TRBV5-8,-,CASSRRGGANVLTF,TGTGCCAGCAGCCGGCGAGGGGGGGCCAACGTCCTGACTTTC
-,TRBJ2-5,TRBV5-1,once,CASSPSHPQETQYF,TGCGCCAGCAGCCCAAGCCACCCTCAAGAGACCCAGTACTTC
TRBD1,TRBJ2-7,TRBV28,many,CASSSGGHEQYF,TGTGCCAGCAGCTCAGGGGGCCACGAGCAGTACTTC
-,TRBJ1-2,TRBV5-4,-,CASSSASGTYNGYTF,TGTGCCAGCAGCTCGGCTTCCGGGACCTACAATGGCTACACCTTC
TRBD2,TRBJ2-1,TRBV7-2,few,CASSSRRGGQFF,TGTGCCAGCAGCTCCCGACGGGGGGGGCAGTTCTTC
TRBD2,TRBJ2-3,TRBV18,-,CASSPETLAGPSTDTQYF,TGTGCCAGCTCACCCGAAACCTTAGCGGGACCTAGCACAGATACGCAGTATTTT
-,TRBJ1-1,TRBV5-4,-,CASSPRRTANTEAFF,TGTGCCAGCAGCCCGAGAAGGACAGCGAACACTGAAGCTTTCTTT
-,TRBJ1-2,TRBV2,many,CASRYREGYTF,TGTGCCAGCAGGTACAGGGAAGGCTACACCTTC
-,TRBJ2-2,TRBV13,-,CASRPNREAGELFF,TGTGCCAGCAGACCCAACAGGGAAGCCGGGGAGCTGTTTTTT
-,TRBJ2-7,TRBV5-4,-,CASSSQGPLRGQYF,TGTGCCAGCAGCTCACAGGGTCCTCTACGAGGGCAGTACTTC
TRBD1,TRBJ1-5,TRBV28,-,CASMTGRNQPQHF,TGTGCCAGCATGACAGGGCGCAATCAGCCCCAGCATTTT
-,TRBJ1-1,TRBV6-5,-,CASSYEGTKNTEAFF,TGTGCCAGCAGTTACGAGGGGACCAAGAACACTGAAGCTTTCTTT
-,TRBJ2-7,TRBV11-3,-,CASSLGWAGPYEQYF,TGTGCCAGCAGCTTAGGGTGGGCTGGCCCCTACGAGCAGTACTTC
-,TRBJ1-3,TRBV5-1,-,CASSLVTGGGNTIYF,TGCGCCAGCAGCTTGGTAACGGGAGGTGGAAACACCATATATTTT
TRBD2,TRBJ2-3,TRBV5-4,few,CASRPAGGPSTDTQYF,TGTGCCAGCAGGCCAGCGGGAGGGCCAAGCACAGATACGCAGTATTTT
-,TRBJ2-5,TRBV5-4,-,CASSLIGANKETQYF,TGTGCCAGCAGCTTAATCGGGGCCAACAAAGAGACCCAGTACTTC
-,TRBJ2-5,TRBV6-5,-,CASSYGQGTETQYF,TGTGCCAGCAGTTATGGGCAGGGGACCGAGACCCAGTACTTC
-,TRBJ2-5,TRBV6-1,-,CASSFLRETQYF,TGTGCCAGCAGCTTCCTCCGGGAGACCCAGTACTTC
TRBD2,TRBJ2-1,TRBV5-1,-,CASSFLREARVDEQFF,TGCGCCAGCAGCTTTCTTCGGGAGGCACGCGTAGATGAGCAGTTCTTC
-,TRBJ2-7,TRBV30,-,CAWSDRSYEQYF,TGTGCCTGGAGTGACCGTTCCTACGAGCAGTACTTC
TRBD1,TRBJ1-5,TRBV5-1,-,CASSLQGASNQPQHF,TGCGCCAGCAGCCTACAGGGGGCATCCAATCAGCCCCAGCATTTT
-,TRBJ2-7,TRBV27,-,CASSKYREVYEQYF,TGTGCCAGCAGTAAGTACAGGGAGGTCTACGAGCAGTACTTC
TRBD2,TRBJ2-7,TRBV4-1,once,CASSPSWGGEQYF,TGCGCCAGCAGCCCCTCATGGGGGGGCGAGCAGTACTTC
TRBD2,TRBJ2-7,TRBV28,-,CATLAGGPTEQYF,TGTGCCACACTCGCGGGAGGGCCGACCGAGCAGTACTTC
-,TRBJ2-2,TRBV7-2,few,CASRGGGRSNTGELFF,TGTGCCAGCAGGGGAGGAGGACGGTCGAACACCGGGGAGCTGTTTTTT
-,TRBJ1-1,TRBV11-2,-,CASSFTSGTVNTEAFF,TGTGCCAGCAGCTTTACCTCCGGGACGGTGAACACTGAAGCTTTCTTT
-,TRBJ2-1,TRBV4-2,-,CATNSLQGNNEQFF,TGTGCCACCAATTCCCTCCAAGGGAACAATGAGCAGTTCTTC
-,TRBJ1-5,TRBV27,many,CASRGSPKPQHF,TGTGCCAGTAGGGGGTCTCCCAAGCCCCAGCATTTT